Below are 4 T cell receptor beta chains sequenced from a single sample in a study of OX40 agonist ivuxolimab in advanced cancers. Assay: immunoSEQ multiplex PCR; the TCRdb copy retains only in-frame clones and omits some. This sample has around 60,000 clones; approximately 80% occur once, and the top ten carry 1.9%. The sample in question was CD4+ or CD8+ T cells sorted from blood, obtained in a trial of the OX40 agonist ivuxolimab. The source is an adult with an advanced solid tumor such as melanoma, head and neck, liver or kidney cancer.

This clone was observed a few times. This sequence joins TRBV4-2 and TRBJ2-1, with 7 bases identical to TRBD2. The V segment lost 0 bases and the J segment 4 bases; nucleotides outside the gene matches: 12. There are 18 residues in the CDR3. In germline, CDR1 is LGHNA, CDR2 YNFKEQ. The CDR3 nucleotides read TGTGCCAGCAGCCAAGATCGGGGGAGTAGCGGGCTGTACAATGAGCAGTTCTTC. This gives the protein CASSQDRGSSGLYNEQFF.

The chain couples TRBV11-1 to TRBJ2-7; D might be TRBD2 (5 bases). The CDR3 length is 15 residues. The V gene lost 5 bases and the J gene lost 0 bases, with 14 bases spanning the gap. The V gene's germline CDR1 is SGHAT and CDR2 FQDESV (reference sequence). The CDR3 coding sequence is TGTGCCAGCAGCCTCGGAGGAGCCCCCTCCTACGAGCAGTACGTC. Translation: CASSLGGAPSYEQYV.

In its sample, this clone was seen once. The rearrangement joins TRBV18 to TRBJ1-2, with 9 nucleotides matching TRBD1. The CDR3 is 16 amino acids. V trimming: 3 bases; J trimming: 3 bases; junction bases outside the gene matches: 8. Germline CDR1 and CDR2: KGHSH and LQKENI. The CDR3 region is CASSPLTGDRDYGYTF. In DNA, the CDR3 is TGTGCCAGCTCACCCTTGACAGGGGACAGGGACTATGGCTACACCTTC.

The chain recombines TRBV30 with TRBJ1-2; no clear D gene. Per germline, CDR1 GTSNPN and CDR2 SVGIG (reference sequence). The CDR3 extends over 11 amino acids. Trimming cost V 5 bases and J 4 bases, with 8 bases left between them. The CDR3, as DNA: TGTGCCTGGGAAGAGAGCTATGGCTACACCTTC. Amino acid sequence: CAWEESYGYTF.